This T cell receptor beta chain emerged from a study of T-cell reconstitution after alpha-beta-depleted transplantation in children. General study findings and limits: The main origin of T-cell counts and diversity one year after transplant was newly produced T cells. In patients about two months after transplant, alpha-beta T cells reportedly arose from several hundred expanded graft clones. Some patients showed high day-60 TCRbeta diversity, which derived from surviving recipient T cells and thymic progenitors.

Trimming removed 7 bases from V and 4 bases from J; junction bases left unmatched: 5. CDR3 length: 15 residues. Unique molecular identifiers were incorporated into the prepared TCRbeta library. TCRdb redid the calling of the PCR reads with MiXCR, one entry per CDR3 protein. The sample records about 460,000 distinct CDR3 sequences, 10% to 12% being singletons. The table lists this clonotype with many counts. Antigen unknown. Material: PBMCs, mostly from graft donor cells, obtained 180 days after TCRalphabeta/CD19-depleted stem cell transplant. The chain uses TRBV12-3 or TRBV12-4 and TRBJ2-1, with TRBD2 identical over 12 bases. The clonotype comes from a female patient aged 2 to 10 who had a stem cell transplant for aplastic anemia, so the T cells may come from the graft donor. CDR3 loop: CASNPGLAGYNEQFF. The CDR3 DNA follows: TGTGCCAGCAACCCTGGACTAGCGGGATACAATGAGCAGTTCTTC.